These 23 T cell receptor beta chains originate from one sample sequenced in a study of cytotoxic CD8 clonotypes in ibrutinib-treated CLL. Produced via immunoSEQ multiplex PCR; TCRdb's table is partial and in-frame only. Of about 200,000 clones detected, approximately 72% appear once; the ten largest clones hold around 15%. Sample: PBMCs, taken after 24 months of ibrutinib treatment. The receptors were sampled from a human donor with chronic lymphocytic leukemia.

The V call is TRBV5-6, the J call TRBJ2-7, with D maybe TRBD2 (6 bases). From germline, CDR1 is SGHDT and CDR2 YYEEEE. V was trimmed by 4 bases and J by 0 bases, leaving 17 bases between them. The CDR3 covers 16 residues. The CDR3 sequence: CASSGTSLPSSYEQYF. The CDR3 DNA reads TGTGCCAGCAGCGGTACTAGCCTTCCAAGCTCCTACGAGCAGTACTTC.

The V gene is TRBV5-8, the J gene TRBJ2-7, with TRBD2 matching over 8 bases. CDR3 size: 18 residues. Trimming took 4 bases from V and 2 from J; bases not matched to a gene: 17. CDR1 is SGHTS, CDR2 YDEGEE, per germline. The CDR3 DNA reads as TGTGCCAGCAGCCCATCCCGGGGACTAGGCGGAACTCCCTACGAGCAGTACTTC. The encoded protein is CASSPSRGLGGTPYEQYF.

The genes are TRBV7-2 and TRBJ2-5, with 7 bases lining up with TRBD1. CDR1 SGHTA and CDR2 FQGNSA come from the germline V gene. The CDR3 totals 15 residues. Germline trimming cut 5 bases from V and 3 bases from J; bases unmatched to any gene: 9. This CDR3 is CASSPWGTAEETQYF. In DNA, the CDR3 is TGTGCCAGCAGCCCCTGGGGGACAGCAGAAGAGACCCAGTACTTC.

The chain has TRBV7-9 and TRBJ1-1; maybe TRBD1 (5 bases). CDR3 length equals 15 residues. Germline V gene lookup returns CDR1 SEHNR and CDR2 FQNEAQ (reference sequence). Trimming stripped 2 bases from V and 4 bases from J, with 14 bases between. CDR3 DNA sequence: TGTGCCAGCAGCTTAACAGGTAATGAAGTCACTGAAGCTTTCTTT. Its translation: CASSLTGNEVTEAFF.

The chain recombines TRBV30 with TRBJ2-7; a weak D match, TRBD1 (6 bases). The CDR3 length is 14 residues. Trimming pared 4 bases from V and 0 bases from J, leaving 13 bases between. CDR1 is GTSNPN, CDR2 SVGIG, per germline (reference sequence). CDR3 residues: CAWTRTGFSYEQYF. In DNA form, the CDR3 reads TGTGCCTGGACCCGCACAGGGTTCTCCTACGAGCAGTACTTC.

The V call is TRBV11-2, the J call TRBJ1-2; D is possibly TRBD1 (5 bases). Germline CDR1 and CDR2: SGHAT and FQNNGV. V was pared by 5 bases and J by 4 bases, with 11 bases between. The CDR3 sequence is 13 residues long. The CDR3 loop reads CASSPGPSYGYTF. The CDR3 region has the DNA TGTGCCAGCAGCCCAGGGCCCAGCTATGGCTACACCTTC.

The rearrangement joins TRBV7-8 to TRBJ2-7; no clear D. CDR3 size: 15 residues. V gave up 5 bases and J gave up 0 bases, with 14 bases separating them. The V gene's germline CDR1 is SGHVS and CDR2 FQNEAQ. The CDR3 loop reads CASSQSQIFSYEQYF. In nucleotides, the CDR3 is TGTGCCAGCAGCCAATCGCAGATTTTCTCCTACGAGCAGTACTTC.

V gene TRBV5-1 combines with J gene TRBJ1-1; no clear D. Germline CDR1 SGHRS, CDR2 YFSETQ. Trimming removed 4 bases at V and 2 bases at J, with 9 bases between. This CDR3 has 13 amino acids. This CDR3 is CASSTGRNTEAFF. The CDR3 DNA is TGCGCCAGCAGCACCGGGAGAAACACTGAAGCTTTCTTT.

The chain recombines TRBV4-3 with TRBJ1-2, with D hard to call. Germline CDR1 reads LGHNA; CDR2 reads YSLEER. The CDR3 length is 16 residues. V was shortened by 4 bases and J by 2 bases, with 17 bases between the two germline ends. CDR3 DNA: TGCGCCAGCAGCCCACGGACGGAACTACTAAACTATGGCTACACCTTC. This sequence encodes CASSPRTELLNYGYTF.

This clone was detected only a few times. The V call is TRBV7-9, the J call TRBJ2-7; no definite D call. Germline V gene data show CDR1 as SEHNR and CDR2 as FQNEAQ (reference sequence). CDR3 length equals 11 residues. Trimming stripped 5 bases from V and 3 bases from J, with 5 bases between. The CDR3 protein is CASSPLYEQYF. The CDR3 bases are TGTGCCAGCAGCCCGCTCTACGAGCAGTACTTC.

The chain has TRBV5-1 and TRBJ1-3, with D hard to call. Germline V lookup: CDR1 SGHRS, CDR2 YFSETQ. This CDR3 is built from 15 residues. Trimming took 2 bases from V and 2 from J, leaving 11 bases between them. CDR3 sequence reads: CASSLPRDPGNTIYF. Here the CDR3 DNA reads TGCGCCAGCAGCTTACCGAGGGATCCTGGAAACACCATATATTTT. Full variable domain (missing parts from reference TRBV5-1 and TRBJ1-3): KAGVTQTPRYLIKTRGQQVTLSCSPISGHRSVSWYQQTPGQGLQFLFEYFSETQRNKGNFPGRFSGRQFSNSRSEMNVSTLELGDSALYLCASSLPRDPGNTIYFGEGSWLTVV.

This sequence joins TRBV11-2 and TRBJ2-3, with 11 bases aligning to TRBD2. This CDR3 is built from 13 residues. Germline CDR1 is SGHAT and CDR2 is FQNNGV. Losses at the gene ends were 5 bases for V and 6 bases for J; bases not matched to a gene: 1. The chain's CDR3 is CASSRTSGDTQYF. The CDR3 bases are TGTGCCAGCAGCCGGACTAGCGGGGATACGCAGTATTTT.

This clone has only a few counts. The rearrangement links TRBV2 to TRBJ1-5; D unresolved. Germline V gives CDR1 SNHLY, CDR2 FYNNEI. V was cut by 9 bases and J by 4 bases, with 10 bases left in between. The CDR3 consists of 12 residues. Here the CDR3 DNA reads TGTGCCAGGTCGGCAGCTAATCAGCCCCAGCATTTT. Protein sequence: CARSAANQPQHF.

This chain joins TRBV4-3 and TRBJ2-7; 7 nucleotides agree with TRBD1. V shed 3 bases and J 4 bases; nucleotides not matched to a gene: 6. The CDR3 sequence is 14 residues long. Germline V gives CDR1 LGHNA, CDR2 YSLEER. CDR3 sequence reads: CASSQSEGAYEQYF. The CDR3 bases are TGCGCCAGCAGCCAGTCCGAGGGGGCGTACGAGCAGTACTTC.

The chain uses TRBV6-6 and TRBJ1-1; D gene ambiguous. In germline, CDR1 is MNHNY, CDR2 SVGAGI (reference sequence). Trimming took 6 bases from V and 0 from J, leaving 8 bases between them. The CDR3 totals 13 residues. The CDR3 here is CASRIELNTEAFF. The CDR3 nucleotides are TGTGCCAGCAGAATTGAGTTGAACACTGAAGCTTTCTTT.

This sequence joins TRBV6-5 and TRBJ2-7; D is possibly TRBD1 (5 bases). In germline, CDR1 is MNHEY, CDR2 SVGAGI. V lost 0 bases and J lost 2, with 5 bases in between. This CDR3 has 13 amino acids. CDR3 DNA sequence: TGTGCCAGCAGTTACTCGGACACCTACGAGCAGTACTTC. Its translation: CASSYSDTYEQYF.

V usage is TRBV10-3 and J usage is TRBJ1-2, with 7 bases identical to TRBD1. The CDR3 totals 16 residues. Unmatched junction bases numbered 18, after V lost 6 bases and J lost 8 bases. Germline-derived CDR1 and CDR2 are ENHRY and SYGVKD. The CDR3 reads CAIRYRSAYRGEGYTF. CDR3 in DNA: TGTGCCATCAGATATCGCTCGGCTTACAGGGGTGAAGGCTACACCTTC.

This clone showed up just a few times. The genes are TRBV10-2 and TRBJ2-7, with 10 bases aligning to TRBD2. The CDR3 runs to 14 residues. Germline V CDR1 and CDR2: WSHSY, SAAADI. J was trimmed by 5 bases and V by 6 bases; bases with no gene match: 7. The chain's CDR3 is CASSSGRGPDEQYF. CDR3 sequence (DNA): TGCGCCAGCAGCAGCGGGAGGGGCCCGGACGAGCAGTACTTC.

The J gene is TRBJ2-7, the V gene TRBV18; 11 nucleotides line up with TRBD2. Trimming cost V 3 bases and J 2 bases; bases outside gene matches: 12. The CDR3 covers 18 residues. Germline-derived CDR1 and CDR2 are KGHSH and LQKENI. This CDR3 is CASSPLRTSGPSTYEQYF. DNA of the CDR3: TGTGCCAGCTCACCCCTTAGGACTAGCGGGCCTTCTACCTACGAGCAGTACTTC.

The CDR3 sequence is CASSRQVPSNQPQHF. Written as DNA, the CDR3 is TGTGCCAGCAGTAGACAGGTTCCTTCCAATCAGCCCCAGCATTTT. The chain employs TRBV2 and TRBJ1-5; weak D call: TRBD1 (6 bases). The germline V gene encodes CDR1 SNHLY and CDR2 FYNNEI. The CDR3 loop spans 15 amino acids. V lost 5 bases and J 3 bases, leaving 14 bases between the germline ends.

The chain combines TRBV28 with TRBJ1-2; no reliable D call. From germline, CDR1 is MDHEN and CDR2 SYDVKM. The CDR3 totals 13 residues. V lost 10 bases and J lost 2, with 14 bases in between. The CDR3: CATREGPNYGYTF. CDR3 coding DNA: TGTGCCACCCGGGAGGGCCCCAACTATGGCTACACCTTC.

The V call is TRBV30, the J call TRBJ2-1, with TRBD1 matching 8 bases. The germline V gene encodes CDR1 GTSNPN and CDR2 SVGIG (reference sequence). The CDR3 sequence is 16 residues long. With 0 bases clipped from V and 3 bases from J, the junction kept 7 bases outside the gene matches. The chain's CDR3 is CAWSVRLGQGYNEQFF. The CDR3 coding sequence is TGTGCCTGGAGTGTACGCCTCGGACAGGGCTACAATGAGCAGTTCTTC. The variable domain in full, with the rest retrieved from reference TRBV30 and TRBJ2-1, is SQTIHQWPATLVQPVGSPLSLECTVEGTSNPNLYWYRQAAGRGLQLLFYSVGIGQISSEVPQNLSASRPQDRQFILSSKKLLLSDSGFYLCAWSVRLGQGYNEQFFGPGTRLTVL.

A single count supports this clone. The rearrangement joins TRBV5-1 to TRBJ2-7; D is ambiguous. CDR3 size: 13 residues. Germline CDR1 is SGHRS and CDR2 is YFSETQ. V lost 4 bases, J lost 4 bases, and 12 bases lay in between. The CDR3 is CASSTGEHYEQYF. CDR3 sequence (DNA): TGCGCCAGCAGCACCGGAGAGCATTACGAGCAGTACTTC.